The entry below gives a single T cell receptor (beta chain) sequence along with its context. Its matching antigen is unknown. Clones were sequenced by immunoSEQ multiplex PCR, and TCRdb holds only the in-frame ones, with some missing. The sample includes 55,000 to 75,000 clones, approximately 76% of them seen just once. Antigen-specific CD4+ T cells were expanded with viral peptide pools in the ViraFEST assay before sequencing. After less than twelve days in culture, the CD4+ T cells were isolated. Absence of prior SARS-CoV-2 infection characterized the vaccine recipients, who showed negative nucleocapsid antibodies. Wells of two million PBMC each were grown with about 9.5 IU/ml IL-2 and approximately 9.6 ug/ml peptides. The data stem from a study of vaccination effects on CD4 cells after COVID-19. Trimming pared 3 bases from V and 4 bases from J, leaving 9 bases between. The CDR3 runs to 13 residues. Germline V CDR1 and CDR2: SNHLY, FYNNEI.

The clonotype originates from a human donor who received a COVID-19 vaccine. This chain uses TRBV2 with TRBJ2-5; TRBD1 is a possible D gene (5 bases). This sample comprised CD4+ T cells from PBMCs cultured with HCoV-NL63 spike peptides, obtained before COVID-19 vaccination. The CDR3 is CASSDRVPETQYF. CDR3 sequence (DNA): TGTGCCAGCAGTGACAGGGTCCCAGAGACCCAGTACTTC.